A selection of T cell receptor beta chains follows, all from one sample in a study of tumor-infiltrating lymphocytes in primary liver carcinoma. Using its own MiXCR run on the multiplex PCR reads, TCRdb lists one record per CDR3 protein. The sample holds 84,000 or so distinct CDR3 sequences, 72% seen once. The sample taken for sequencing was liver tumor tissue from sampling region 1. The source is a man between 40 and 49 years old with primary liver carcinoma and hepatitis B virus infection. CDR3s include the opening cysteine and the closing phenylalanine or tryptophan.

v_call	j_call	cdr3_length	cdr3_aa
TRBV19	TRBJ2-2	14	CASSAGLVGGELFF
TRBV7-9	TRBJ2-1	15	CASSLPGSGANEQFF
TRBV12-3/TRBV12-4	TRBJ2-5	15	CASNSDRGLRETQYF
TRBV4-1	TRBJ2-7	13	CASSQDRNYGQYF
TRBV10-3	TRBJ2-5	14	CAISLGQYQETQYF
TRBV4-2	TRBJ2-3	15	CTSSQPRTGTDTHYF
TRBV11-2	TRBJ2-5	16	CASSIGSNGPGETQYF
TRBV16	TRBJ1-4	16	CAICQRRTASNEKLFF
TRBV4-1	TRBJ1-1	14	CASSSWLGNTEAFF
TRBV11-2	TRBJ2-2	16	CGNSLVALAGTRELFF